Listed here are 2 T cell receptor beta chains from one sample, sequenced in a study of T-cell reconstitution after alpha-beta-depleted transplantation in children. Unique molecular identifiers featured in how the TCRbeta library was prepared. From the PCR reads, TCRdb called clonotypes with MiXCR, one entry per CDR3 protein. The sample includes around 530,000 distinct CDR3 sequences, 30% to 35% of them seen just once. Sequenced here: PBMCs from the stem cell graft donor, sampled from the stem cell graft. Receptor source: a human donor who donated a stem cell graft to a child with aplastic anemia.

The genes are TRBV24-1 and TRBJ2-3; D is unresolved. Germline values: CDR1 KGHDR, CDR2 SFDVKD. The CDR3 spans 15 residues. V dropped 8 bases and J dropped 0 bases, with 14 bases sitting between them. CDR3: CATTELSSSTDTQYF. For the CDR3, the DNA is TGTGCCACCACTGAATTAAGTTCTAGCACAGATACGCAGTATTTT.

This clonotype was counted a few times. V gene TRBV12-3 or TRBV12-4 combines with J gene TRBJ2-3, with D tentatively TRBD1 (6 bases). This CDR3 is 17 amino acids long. Trimming removed 4 bases from V and 1 base from J, with 18 bases in between. The CDR3 DNA reads TGTGCCAGCAGTTCGCCCAAGGGGGTGCGTGGCACAGATACGCAGTATTTT. It is translated as CASSSPKGVRGTDTQYF.